The 14 T cell receptor beta chains in this list originate from one sample, sequenced in a study of blood T cell repertoires in COVID-19. Only in-frame clones appear in the TCRdb table, and some are missing; sequencing was by immunoSEQ multiplex PCR. The sample has under 300,000 clones, about 88% seen once. The source material was peripheral blood. These receptors were collected from a woman aged 35 to 49 who had recovered from COVID-19.

The genes are TRBV10-3 and TRBJ2-1; 8 bases are shared with TRBD2. Germline V gene data show CDR1 as ENHRY and CDR2 as SYGVKD. The CDR3 consists of 16 residues. Unmatched junction bases numbered 6, after V lost 3 bases and J lost 2 bases. The CDR3 DNA reads TGTGCCATCAGTGATGAGGCGGGAGGCACCTACAATGAGCAGTTCTTC. Protein sequence: CAISDEAGGTYNEQFF.

The V and J genes are TRBV20-1 and TRBJ1-5, with D maybe TRBD1 (6 bases). V lost 5 bases to trimming and J lost 5 bases, with 7 bases between them. CDR1 and CDR2 from the germline V gene are DFQATT and SNEGSKA (reference sequence). This CDR3 has 11 amino acids. CDR3 amino acids: CSAEGDQPQHF. The DNA for the CDR3 is TGCAGTGCTGAGGGGGATCAGCCCCAGCATTTT.

This clone was observed a single time. V gene TRBV25-1 combines with J gene TRBJ2-3; 9 bases align to TRBD1. V lost 6 bases, J lost 0 bases, and 4 bases stayed unmatched. The CDR3 consists of 15 residues. Germline V gene lookup returns CDR1 MGHDK and CDR2 SYGVNS. The CDR3 nucleotides read TGTGCCAGCAGCAGGACAGGGGAGAGCACAGATACGCAGTATTTT. Amino acids: CASSRTGESTDTQYF.

V is TRBV12-3 or TRBV12-4 and J is TRBJ2-5; tentatively, D is TRBD2 (6 bases). Between the trimmed V and J ends, which lost 6 bases and 5 bases, there was a span of 10 bases. This CDR3 spans 12 amino acids. CDR3 DNA: TGTGCCAGCAGCCTCCGGGGGGAGACCCAGTACTTC. This gives the protein CASSLRGETQYF.

The CDR3 bases are TGTGCCTGGAGTCCCCTAGCGGGGGTCTACAATGAGCAGTTCTTC. Amino acid sequence: CAWSPLAGVYNEQFF. This chain links TRBV30 with TRBJ2-1; 10 nucleotides agree with TRBD2. The CDR3 is 15 residues long. The germline CDR1 and CDR2 sequences are GTSNPN and SVGIG (reference sequence). The V and J ends lost 2 bases and 3 bases, in that order; junction bases with no gene match: 4.

The J gene is TRBJ1-2, the V gene TRBV19, with TRBD1 as a possible D gene (5 bases). CDR1 and CDR2 (germline): LNHDA, SQIVND (reference sequence). The CDR3 covers 17 residues. V shed 6 bases and J shed 7 bases, with 27 bases lying between them. CDR3 in DNA: TGTGCCAGTAGCCTGGGGGGGTTAGACTCCCCAAGGGGTGGCTACACCTTC. Translation: CASSLGGLDSPRGGYTF.

This sequence joins TRBV11-2 and TRBJ1-2; D is possibly TRBD1 (6 bases). Looked up from germline, CDR1 is SGHAT and CDR2 is FQNNGV. The CDR3 is 14 amino acids. V was pared by 0 bases and J by 5 bases, with 10 bases between. The CDR3 region is CASSLERGAYGYTF. DNA for the CDR3: TGTGCCAGCAGCTTAGAACGGGGGGCATATGGCTACACCTTC.

The table lists this clone with a few counts. This chain joins TRBV11-2 and TRBJ2-5; D not certain. The V end lost 0 bases, the J end lost 3 bases, and 14 bases lay between the germline ends. Germline V gene lookup returns CDR1 SGHAT and CDR2 FQNNGV. This CDR3 contains 16 residues. The DNA for the CDR3 is TGTGCCAGCAGCTTAGATCGTGTAGCAGCAGAAGAGACCCAGTACTTC. It is translated as CASSLDRVAAEETQYF.

A word on this clone: Its ends do not fully match the called genes, so a read error is possible. This chain connects TRBV28 to TRBJ2-4, with D possibly matching TRBD1 (6 bases). CDR3 length: 11 amino acids. Looked up from germline, CDR1 is MDHEN and CDR2 is SYDVKM. The CDR3: CACSRDKIQYF. CDR3 DNA: TGTGCCTGCAGCCGGGACAAAATTCAGTACTTC.

The chain joins TRBV19 to TRBJ1-1, with no clear D. CDR1 LNHDA and CDR2 SQIVND come from the germline V gene (reference sequence). This CDR3 comprises 12 residues. The germline V and J ends were trimmed by 5 bases and 6 bases, with 10 bases remaining between them. Written as DNA, the CDR3 is TGTGCCAGTAGTCGAGGGAGGGCTGAAGCTTTCTTT. Translation gives CASSRGRAEAFF.

The V call is TRBV19, the J call TRBJ1-5, with 7 positions matching TRBD1. CDR1 is LNHDA and CDR2 is SQIVND in the germline V gene (reference sequence). This CDR3 comprises 15 residues. The junction had 9 bases not matched to a gene; V was cut back by 6 bases and J by 4 bases. As DNA, the CDR3 is TGTGCCAGTAGCCGCGCGACAGGGCCAAATCAGCCCCAGCATTTT. Its translation is CASSRATGPNQPQHF.

The J gene is TRBJ2-7, the V gene TRBV20-1; tentatively, D is TRBD1 (5 bases). Germline V gene sequence: CDR1 DFQATT, CDR2 SNEGSKA (reference sequence). V was trimmed by 3 bases and J by 2 bases, leaving 14 bases between them. CDR3 length equals 14 residues. The CDR3 loop reads CSASRVLGAYEQYF. DNA for the CDR3: TGCAGTGCTAGTAGGGTCCTAGGGGCCTACGAGCAGTACTTC.

The chain uses TRBV21-1 and TRBJ2-7; the DNA was not used to check the table's D call, TRBD1. TRBV21-1 is tagged as a pseudogene. CDR3 size: 14 residues. CDR3 loop: CASMNRVLSYEQYF. Here the CDR3 DNA reads TGTGCCAGCATGAACAGGGTTTTATCCTACGAGCAGTACTTC.

This chain links TRBV19 with TRBJ2-2; 13 bases map to TRBD2. The CDR3 runs 17 residues. CDR1 and CDR2 (germline): LNHDA, SQIVND (reference sequence). Trimming removed 5 bases from V and 6 bases from J; junction bases left unmatched: 9. The CDR3 here is CASSPSEGLAGSGELFF. The CDR3 region has the DNA TGTGCCAGTAGTCCTTCAGAGGGACTAGCGGGATCCGGGGAGCTGTTTTTT.